This entry describes one TCR beta chain. What it binds is unknown. These data come from a study of identifying expanded T cells in peripheral blood. General observations from the study: Approximately two-week clone count variance significantly increased as total template count grew.

V was cut by 7 bases and J by 1 base, with 17 bases left in between. Germline values: CDR1 SGHDT, CDR2 YYEEEE. This CDR3 comprises 15 residues. Assay: immunoSEQ multiplex PCR; the TCRdb copy retains only in-frame clones and omits some. The table includes 80,000 to 90,000 clones, over 75% detected once. Healthy donors had no documented immune events, such as infections, while sampled. V usage is TRBV5-6 and J usage is TRBJ1-1, with D perhaps TRBD1 (5 bases). This TCR derives from a person aged 18 to 75 in good health. Material: blood. This CDR3 is CASGSARAANTEAFF. The DNA for the CDR3 is TGTGCCAGCGGATCTGCCAGGGCCGCGAACACTGAAGCTTTCTTT.